The source of this T cell receptor beta chain is a study of graft-versus-host responses after intestinal transplantation. Study as a whole: In this cohort, recipients had multivisceral, liver-intestinal, or isolated intestinal transplants.

Measured with immunoSEQ multiplex PCR; TCRdb has only the in-frame clones, and not every one. This sample has about 40,000 clones, with 89% found just once. V lost 1 base and J 1 base, leaving 7 bases between the germline ends. The CDR3 has 14 amino acids. CDR1 and CDR2 from the germline V gene are SGHVS and FNYEAQ. The sample was PBMCs, taken around 270 days after transplant. This chain links TRBV7-6 with TRBJ1-1; D remains unclear. The sequence was collected from a human patient who received an intestinal transplant, so some T cells may come from the graft donor. CDR3 coding DNA: TGTGCCAGCAGCTTAGGGCGGGGGAACACTGAAGCTTTCTTT. It specifies CASSLGRGNTEAFF.